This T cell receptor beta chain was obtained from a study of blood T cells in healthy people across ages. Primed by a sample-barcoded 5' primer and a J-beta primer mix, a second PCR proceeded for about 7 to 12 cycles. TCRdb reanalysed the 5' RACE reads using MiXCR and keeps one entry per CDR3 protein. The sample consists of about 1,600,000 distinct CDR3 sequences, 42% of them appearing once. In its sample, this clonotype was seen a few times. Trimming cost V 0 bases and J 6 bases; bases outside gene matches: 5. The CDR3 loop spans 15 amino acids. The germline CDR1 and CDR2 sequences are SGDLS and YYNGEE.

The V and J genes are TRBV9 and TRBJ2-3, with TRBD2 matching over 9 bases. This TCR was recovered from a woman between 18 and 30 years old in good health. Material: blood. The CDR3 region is CASSVAVLAGDTQYF. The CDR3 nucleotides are TGTGCCAGCAGCGTAGCCGTGCTAGCGGGGGATACGCAGTATTTT.